This is a list of T cell receptor beta chains from one sample in a study of blood T cell repertoires in COVID-19. The method was immunoSEQ multiplex PCR; TCRdb's version includes in-frame clones alone and lacks a portion of them. The sample holds 140,000 to 150,000 clones, about nine tenths seen once. Material: peripheral blood. Receptors originate from a woman between 45 and 60 years old with acute or convalescent COVID-19. CDR3s include the opening cysteine and the closing phenylalanine or tryptophan. D genes are given only for firm matches. Size values are once, few and many counts, or a class for expanded clones, and some rows have none.

cdr3_nt	cdr3_aa	clone_size	v_call	j_call	d_call
TGTGCCAGCAGCGTAGGGGTAGGGAGGGACACTGAAGCTTTCTTT	CASSVGVGRDTEAFF	NA	TRBV9	TRBJ1-1	NA
TGTGCCAGCAGCCAGCTGGACAGGGGTTTCGTGAACACTGAAGCTTTCTTT	CASSQLDRGFVNTEAFF	NA	TRBV3-1/TRBV3-2	TRBJ1-1	TRBD1
TGCGCCAGCACTCCGGGGGATGGCACAGATACGCAGTATTTT	CASTPGDGTDTQYF	NA	TRBV5-1	TRBJ2-3	NA
TGTGCCAGTAGTAGAAAATCACAGGTCTACGAGCAGTACTTC	CASSRKSQVYEQYF	NA	TRBV19	TRBJ2-7	NA
TGCGCCAGCAGCTGGATCAGGGGCAGTCAATCCTACGAGCAGTACTTC	CASSWIRGSQSYEQYF	NA	TRBV5-1	TRBJ2-7	NA
TGTGCCACCAGCAGAGATTTCGCGGGGAACACTGAAGCTTTCTTT	CATSRDFAGNTEAFF	NA	TRBV15	TRBJ1-1	NA
TGTGCCAGCGGTCTCGGACTTGTGAACACTGAAGCTTTCTTT	CASGLGLVNTEAFF	NA	TRBV2	TRBJ1-1	NA
TGTGCCAGCAGTGCCCGGGACAGGGCGCCAGATACGCAGTATTTT	CASSARDRAPDTQYF	NA	TRBV5-8	TRBJ2-3	TRBD1
TGTGCCAGCAGTTTATGGTCGGACAGTTCGGGTGGCTACACCTTC	CASSLWSDSSGGYTF	NA	TRBV27	TRBJ1-2	NA
TGTGCCAGCAGCCAAGTAGGGGGCTCTGGAAACACCATATATTTT	CASSQVGGSGNTIYF	NA	TRBV3-1/TRBV3-2	TRBJ1-3	NA
TGTGCCAGCAGCTTAGATACAGTCCAAGAGACCCAGTACTTC	CASSLDTVQETQYF	NA	TRBV7-9	TRBJ2-5	NA
TGTGCCAGCAGTTACGCAGTCGGGAATGAGCAGTTCTTC	CASSYAVGNEQFF	NA	TRBV6-2/TRBV6-3	TRBJ2-1	NA
TGTGCCAGCAGCTTAGTCTTACCCGGGACAGGGGGCAGTCAGCCCCAGCATTTT	CASSLVLPGTGGSQPQHF	once	TRBV7-2	TRBJ1-5	TRBD1
TGCGCCAGCAGCTTGGGGACAGGGGGCGACTATGGCTACACCTTC	CASSLGTGGDYGYTF	few	TRBV5-1	TRBJ1-2	TRBD1
TGCGCCAGCAGCCAAGGGTTTAAGGACTTACCTAATTCACCCCTCCACTTT	CASSQGFKDLPNSPLHF	NA	TRBV4-1	TRBJ1-6	NA
TGTGCCAGCAGCTTAGGCATCGGCGGGAGGGTTAATGAGCAGTTCTTC	CASSLGIGGRVNEQFF	NA	TRBV13	TRBJ2-1	TRBD2
NA	CATTEGSLGSCFF	NA	TRBV10-3	TRBJ2-2	NA
TGTGCCAGCAGCTTAGGCTCTTGGGAGTTGATAAACACTGAAGCTTTCTTT	CASSLGSWELINTEAFF	NA	TRBV13	TRBJ1-1	NA
TGTGCCAGCAGCCTAGGTGGGGGCACGAACACCGGGGAGCTGTTTTTT	CASSLGGGTNTGELFF	NA	TRBV3-1/TRBV3-2	TRBJ2-2	NA
TGTGCCACCGCGAGCGAGGCTAGCAAGTTCTTC	CATASEASKFF	NA	TRBV19	TRBJ2-1	NA
TGTGCCAGCAGAAGAGGACTAGCGGTTTACCCAGATACGCAGTATTTT	CASRRGLAVYPDTQYF	NA	TRBV28	TRBJ2-3	TRBD2
TGTGCCAGCAGCTTTGCGCGGAGCTCCTACGAGCAGTACTTC	CASSFARSSYEQYF	NA	TRBV11-1	TRBJ2-7	NA
TGCAGCGCCGCCGGGTCAGCTAATCAGCCCCAGCATTTT	CSAAGSANQPQHF	NA	TRBV29-1	TRBJ1-5	NA
TGTGCCAGCAGCCCGGGATTGCGGGGGACGGGTCAGCCCCAGCATTTT	CASSPGLRGTGQPQHF	NA	TRBV27	TRBJ1-5	NA
TGCGCCAGCAGTATAAGGGGGTTGGGGACTGAAGCTTTCTTT	CASSIRGLGTEAFF	NA	TRBV10-1	TRBJ1-1	NA
TGCGCCAGCAGCTTGGGGAGGGATGCGGGAAACACCATATATTTT	CASSLGRDAGNTIYF	NA	TRBV5-1	TRBJ1-3	NA
TGTGCCAGCAGTACTAGCGGGTCGTACACCGGGGAGCTGTTTTTT	CASSTSGSYTGELFF	once	TRBV2	TRBJ2-2	TRBD2
TGTGCCAGCAGCTCTAGAACACCCTCTGGGGCCAACGTCCTGACTTTC	CASSSRTPSGANVLTF	NA	TRBV5-4	TRBJ2-6	NA
TGCGCCAGCAGCCCGAGACAGGGCGGGACACCCCTCCACTTT	CASSPRQGGTPLHF	NA	TRBV5-1	TRBJ1-6	TRBD1